Listed below are T cell receptor beta chains from one sample, sequenced in a study of early T cells in non-severe SARS-CoV-2 infection. TCRdb re-called the 5' RACE reads with MiXCR, one entry per CDR3 protein. Among 80,000 or so distinct CDR3 sequences listed, over 12% were seen once. Sequenced input: whole blood. These receptors all stem from an adult who was a healthcare worker with PCR-confirmed SARS-CoV-2 infection or an uninfected control (not recorded which). The CDR3 runs from the conserved cysteine through the conserved F or W. D genes are given only for firm matches. Where a row states a size, it is once, few, many or the class of an expanded clone; other rows omit it.

size: many; D: .; J: TRBJ1-2; V: TRBV5-1; CDR3: CASSPATGSTSGGYGYTF; DNA: TGCGCCAGCAGCCCAGCCACAGGGTCCACCTCCGGGGGGTATGGCTACACCTTC
size: .; D: .; J: TRBJ1-1; V: TRBV20-1; CDR3: CSARDGLGGRGTEAFF; DNA: TGCAGTGCTAGAGATGGATTAGGAGGTCGAGGGACTGAAGCTTTCTTT
size: many; D: TRBD1; J: TRBJ2-7; V: TRBV10-3; CDR3: CAISGGRGQSSYEQYF; DNA: TGTGCCATCAGTGGGGGCAGGGGACAGTCTTCCTACGAGCAGTACTTC
size: .; D: TRBD2; J: TRBJ2-1; V: TRBV5-1; CDR3: CASSRLAGGNEQFF; DNA: TGCGCCAGCAGCCGACTAGCGGGAGGCAATGAGCAGTTCTTC
size: many; D: TRBD2; J: TRBJ2-3; V: TRBV20-1; CDR3: CSARTVWTSGKTTDTQYF; DNA: TGCAGTGCTAGGACCGTCTGGACTAGCGGAAAAACAACAGATACGCAGTATTTT
size: .; D: .; J: TRBJ1-6; V: TRBV25-1; CDR3: CASGTGDNSPLHF; DNA: TGTGCCAGTGGGACGGGAGATAATTCTCCCCTCCACTTT
size: once; D: TRBD1; J: TRBJ1-1; V: TRBV19; CDR3: CASSPDRGRKGTEAFF; DNA: TGTGCCAGTAGCCCGGACAGGGGGCGTAAGGGCACTGAAGCTTTCTTT
size: few; D: TRBD1; J: TRBJ2-5; V: TRBV10-2; CDR3: CASRETGQETQYF; DNA: TGCGCCAGCAGAGAGACAGGGCAAGAGACCCAGTACTTC
size: many; D: TRBD1; J: TRBJ2-2; V: TRBV3-1; CDR3: CASSQEGLTGEETGELFF; DNA: TGTGCCAGCAGCCAAGAGGGTTTGACAGGGGAGGAAACCGGGGAGCTGTTTTTT
size: few; D: TRBD2; J: TRBJ2-3; V: TRBV29-1; CDR3: CSVELAGGSTDTQYF; DNA: TGCAGCGTTGAACTAGCGGGCGGAAGCACAGATACGCAGTATTTT
size: .; D: .; J: TRBJ1-5; V: TRBV6-2/TRBV6-3; CDR3: CASSSQGSNQPQHF; DNA: TGTGCCAGCAGCTCACAGGGTAGCAATCAGCCCCAGCATTTT
size: .; D: .; J: TRBJ1-1; V: TRBV29-1; CDR3: CSAAVGTEAFF; DNA: TGCAGCGCCGCAGTAGGTACTGAAGCTTTCTTT
size: .; D: .; J: TRBJ1-1; V: TRBV30; CDR3: CAWSVQEPGAFF; DNA: TGTGCCTGGAGTGTACAAGAGCCCGGAGCTTTCTTT
size: many; D: .; J: TRBJ1-6; V: TRBV27; CDR3: CASSFPPGPLHF; DNA: TGTGCCAGCAGTTTTCCCCCGGGGCCACTCCACTTT
size: many; D: .; J: TRBJ1-2; V: TRBV6-5; CDR3: CASTRTTNYGYTF; DNA: TGTGCCAGCACCCGGACAACTAACTATGGCTACACCTTC
size: .; D: .; J: TRBJ2-1; V: TRBV27; CDR3: CASSSTSWTTEVPNEQFF; DNA: TGTGCCAGCAGTTCAACGTCCTGGACTACCGAGGTCCCCAATGAGCAGTTCTTC
size: .; D: .; J: TRBJ1-1; V: TRBV10-2; CDR3: CASSESFAGKGTEAFF; DNA: TGCGCCAGCAGTGAGTCATTTGCAGGGAAGGGCACTGAAGCTTTCTTT
size: .; D: .; J: TRBJ1-5; V: TRBV6-5; CDR3: CASSYSYAGSHNQPQHF; DNA: TGTGCCAGCAGTTACTCGTATGCAGGGTCTCACAATCAGCCCCAGCATTTT
size: .; D: .; J: TRBJ2-7; V: TRBV20-1; CDR3: CSARQNYEQYF; DNA: TGCAGTGCTAGGCAGAACTACGAGCAGTACTTC
size: many; D: TRBD1; J: TRBJ2-7; V: TRBV7-9; CDR3: CASSEGGGSYEQYF; DNA: TGTGCCAGCAGCGAAGGGGGCGGATCCTACGAGCAGTACTTC